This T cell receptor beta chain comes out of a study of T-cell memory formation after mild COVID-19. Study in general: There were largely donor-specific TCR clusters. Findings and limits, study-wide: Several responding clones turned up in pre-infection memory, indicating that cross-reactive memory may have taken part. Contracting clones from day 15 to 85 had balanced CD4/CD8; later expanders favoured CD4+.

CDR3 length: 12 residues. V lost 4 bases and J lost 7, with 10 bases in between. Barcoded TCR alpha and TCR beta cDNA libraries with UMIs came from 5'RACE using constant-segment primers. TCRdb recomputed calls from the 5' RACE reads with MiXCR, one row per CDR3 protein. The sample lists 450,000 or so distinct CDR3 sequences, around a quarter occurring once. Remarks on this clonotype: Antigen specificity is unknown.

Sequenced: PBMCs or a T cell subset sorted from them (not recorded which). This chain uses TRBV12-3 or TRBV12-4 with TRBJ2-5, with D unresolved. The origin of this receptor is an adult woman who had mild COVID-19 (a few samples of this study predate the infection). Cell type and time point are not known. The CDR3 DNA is TGTGCCAGCAGTTCTACACTCGGGACCCAGTACTTC. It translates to CASSSTLGTQYF.